The present TCR beta chain was sequenced within a study of T cell repertoires in cytomegalovirus infection. Looking at the study overall: Both CMV infection and a matching HLA type were indicated by public TCR beta signatures.

This clonotype has only a few counts. Antigen unknown. Study results and caveats: Frequencies of public TCR beta families were cumulated, and this identified carriers of CMV plus the relevant HLA. Clonotype analysis showed dominance of the ex vivo response by HLA-C-restricted CMV-specific TCR beta clonotypes.

The CDR3 totals 15 residues. CDR1 and CDR2 from the germline V gene are MNHNY and SVGAGI (reference sequence). V lost 6 bases, J lost 0 bases, and 14 bases lay in between. TCRdb called the reads again in MiXCR, with one record for every CDR3 protein. The sample includes roughly 920,000 distinct CDR3 sequences, 25% to 40% seen only once; the top ten take 13%. This receptor was taken from a human donor in good health (CMV status not recorded). Some clones in this sample may be carry-over from other donors' samples. The material was cultured CD8+ T cells from PBMCs, obtained from culture after CMV antigen stimulation. The V and J genes are TRBV6-6 and TRBJ1-2; D is unclear. This chain's CDR3 is CASSGLEISNYGYTF. Here the CDR3 DNA reads TGTGCCAGCAGCGGGCTGGAGATCTCTAACTATGGCTACACCTTC.